The 17 T cell receptor beta chains reported below all come from one sample, sequenced in a study of T cell responses to AZD1222 COVID-19 vaccine (dated by TCRdb to the early 2020s). Explained via the paper, the time point label denotes: about 28 days (+/-7) after the second vaccine dose. Libraries came from the immunoSEQ multiplex PCR assay. The table comes from immuneACCESS by way of TCRdb, which keeps in-frame sequences with V and J called. Part of the clones is missing from these tables; in studies checked, under half for an unresolved V gene and the rest for unknown reasons. This sample gives about 120,000 clones in total; around 90% of them show up just once. About 3.3% of the sample belongs to the ten largest clones. The input for sequencing was peripheral blood, taken 28 days after the second AZD1222 dose. All receptors derive from an adult who received the AZD1222 COVID-19 vaccine.

V usage is TRBV5-1 and J usage is TRBJ2-6; D is uncertain. V lost 5 bases and J lost 4, with 7 bases in between. The germline gives CDR1 SGHRS, CDR2 YFSETQ. The length of the CDR3 is 13 residues. DNA of the CDR3: TGCGCCAGCAGGTCCGTGGGGGCCAACGTCCTGACTTTC. Its protein is CASRSVGANVLTF. The whole variable domain, filled in from reference TRBV5-1 and TRBJ2-6, reads KAGVTQTPRYLIKTRGQQVTLSCSPISGHRSVSWYQQTPGQGLQFLFEYFSETQRNKGNFPGRFSGRQFSNSRSEMNVSTLELGDSALYLCASRSVGANVLTFGAGSRLTVL.

The chain is built from TRBV28 and TRBJ2-2; D gene unclear. CDR1 and CDR2 (germline): MDHEN, SYDVKM. The V gene lost 6 bases and the J gene lost 1 base, with 9 bases spanning the gap. CDR3 length: 14 amino acids. Here the CDR3 DNA reads TGTGCCAGCAGGCCACGGGTGAACACCGGGGAGCTGTTTTTT. Protein sequence: CASRPRVNTGELFF.

This clone was seen just once. This rearrangement joins TRBV7-3 to TRBJ1-2; weak D call: TRBD1 (6 bases). The CDR3 is 16 amino acids. In germline, CDR1 is SGHTA, CDR2 FQGTGA. The V end was cut by 2 bases, the J end by 5 bases, with 18 bases between. The CDR3 sequence is CASSLAPGVAYYGYTF. DNA of the CDR3: TGTGCCAGCAGCTTAGCTCCAGGGGTCGCCTATTATGGCTACACCTTC.

V and J are TRBV7-3 and TRBJ1-5; D unresolved. The CDR3 contains 14 residues. V dropped 5 bases and J dropped 8 bases, with 16 bases sitting between them. Germline CDR1 is SGHTA and CDR2 is FQGTGA. CDR3 DNA: TGTGCCAGCAGCCCCCGAAACCCATCTAAGCCCCAGCATTTT. Translated, it gives CASSPRNPSKPQHF.

The chain combines TRBV6-5 with TRBJ2-7; weak D call: TRBD2 (6 bases). CDR1 is MNHEY, CDR2 SVGAGI, per germline. This CDR3 region has 15 residues. V was clipped by 1 base and J by 3 bases, with 13 bases between them. The DNA for the CDR3 is TGTGCCAGCAGTTACTGGGGCGGGGTGGGCTACGAGCAGTACTTC. It yields the protein CASSYWGGVGYEQYF.

This rearrangement joins TRBV12-2 to TRBJ1-1. TRBV12-2 is labeled a pseudogene. This CDR3 is built from 15 residues. CDR3 bases: TGTGCAAGTCGCCCAAACCTTGGGGTGTATAATGAAGCTTTCTTT. This translates into CASRPNLGVYNEAFF.

The V call is TRBV12-3 or TRBV12-4, the J call TRBJ1-1; 9 nucleotides line up with TRBD1. J lost 4 bases, V lost 6 bases, and 3 bases had no gene match. The CDR3 is 13 residues long. CDR3 sequence reads: CASSTTGGTEAFF. As DNA, the CDR3 is TGTGCCAGCAGCACGACAGGGGGCACTGAAGCTTTCTTT.

V usage is TRBV7-3 and J usage is TRBJ1-1, with D hard to call. CDR3 size: 14 residues. Trimming stripped 6 bases from V and 8 bases from J, with 19 bases between. Per the germline V gene, CDR1 is SGHTA and CDR2 is FQGTGA. The CDR3 here is CASRLLGPGLEAFF. The CDR3 DNA sequence: TGTGCCAGCAGGCTATTAGGGCCCGGGCTCGAAGCTTTCTTT.

The chain links TRBV7-9 to TRBJ2-3; TRBD2 aligns across 9 bases. V dropped 5 bases and J dropped 6; count of bases not matched to a gene: 9. Germline CDR1 is SEHNR and CDR2 is FQNEAQ (reference sequence). The CDR3 totals 15 residues. CDR3 loop: CASSISGSDLDTQYF. The CDR3 DNA is TGTGCCAGCAGCATTAGCGGGAGCGATTTGGATACGCAGTATTTT. The full variable domain, its missing parts supplied by reference TRBV7-9 and TRBJ2-3, is DTGVSQNPRHKITKRGQNVTFRCDPISEHNRLYWYRQTLGQGPEFLTYFQNEAQLEKSRLLSDRFSAERPKGSFSTLEIQRTEQGDSAMYLCASSISGSDLDTQYFGPGTRLTVL.

V is TRBV4-3 and J is TRBJ1-6; TRBD1 matches at 8 bases. In germline, CDR1 is LGHNA, CDR2 YSLEER. V gave up 0 bases and J gave up 6 bases; unmatched junction bases: 10. CDR3 length: 18 residues. The CDR3 loop reads CASSQDPTGTGLNSPLHF. Here the CDR3 DNA reads TGCGCCAGCAGCCAAGACCCGACCGGGACAGGTCTTAATTCACCCCTCCACTTT.

The chain carries TRBV19 and TRBJ1-1; 10 bases agree with TRBD1. This CDR3 region has 16 residues. V lost 7 bases and J lost 1; bases outside the gene matches: 9. Germline CDR1 LNHDA, CDR2 SQIVND (reference sequence). The CDR3 loop reads CASNPGTGAPNTEAFF. The CDR3 nucleotides read TGTGCCAGTAACCCCGGGACAGGGGCCCCGAACACTGAAGCTTTCTTT.

This chain's CDR3 is CASSQGDRGNYGYTF. CDR3 DNA sequence: TGCGCCAGCAGCCAAGGGGACAGGGGGAACTATGGCTACACCTTC. The chain joins TRBV4-3 to TRBJ1-2; 11 bases map to TRBD1. Per the germline V gene, CDR1 is LGHNA and CDR2 is YSLEER. The length of the CDR3 is 15 residues. Trimming cost V 1 base and J 2 bases; bases outside gene matches: 0.

This clone appeared once. This sequence joins TRBV5-4 and TRBJ2-1; 8 bases line up with TRBD1. This CDR3 region has 14 residues. V dropped 6 bases and J dropped 2; count of bases not matched to a gene: 4. Germline V gene data show CDR1 as SGHNT and CDR2 as YYREEE (reference sequence). In DNA form, the CDR3 reads TGTGCCAGCACGTACAGGGGGACCTACAATGAGCAGTTCTTC. Translated: CASTYRGTYNEQFF.

The rearrangement uses TRBV4-2 and TRBJ2-1, with 9 positions matching TRBD2. Per the germline V gene, CDR1 is LGHNA and CDR2 is YNFKEQ. CDR3 size: 19 residues. The V gene end was trimmed by 0 bases and the J gene end by 1 base; junction bases not matched to a gene: 10. The CDR3 region is CASSQEGNSGSMSYNEQFF. Written as DNA, the CDR3 is TGTGCCAGCAGCCAAGAGGGAAATAGCGGGAGTATGTCCTACAATGAGCAGTTCTTC.

The genes are TRBV19 and TRBJ1-5; D might be TRBD1 (6 bases). The CDR3 sequence is 15 residues long. Trimming took 5 bases from V and 3 from J, leaving 14 bases between them. CDR1 LNHDA and CDR2 SQIVND come from the germline V gene (reference sequence). CDR3: CASSRAGANNQPQHF. The CDR3 region has the DNA TGTGCCAGTAGTCGGGCAGGGGCTAACAATCAGCCCCAGCATTTT.

The V and J genes are TRBV4-2 and TRBJ2-1; D is possibly TRBD2 (5 bases). The ends were cut back, 1 base at V and 8 bases at J, with 12 bases in the middle. Looked up from germline, CDR1 is LGHNA and CDR2 is YNFKEQ. The CDR3 spans 14 residues. DNA of the CDR3: TGTGCCAGCAGCCAAGTAGAGGGATGGGATGAGCAGTTCTTC. Translated, it gives CASSQVEGWDEQFF.

This clone was recorded once. The chain uses TRBV19 and TRBJ1-2; D is possibly TRBD1 (5 bases). Trimming removed 3 bases from V and 5 bases from J, with 10 bases in between. Looked up from germline, CDR1 is LNHDA and CDR2 is SQIVND (reference sequence). CDR3 length: 13 residues. The CDR3 sequence is CASSMGPIYGYTF. The CDR3 DNA sequence: TGTGCCAGTAGTATGGGGCCAATTTATGGCTACACCTTC.